These 18 T cell receptor beta chains originate from one sample sequenced in a study of blood T cell repertoires in COVID-19. The table came from immunoSEQ multiplex PCR; TCRdb's copy has only in-frame clones and leaves some out. The table shows about 160,000 clones, with roughly 80% occurring only once. The sample consisted of PBMCs or T cells enriched from blood (not recorded which). These receptors were taken from an older woman who had recovered from COVID-19.

The gene calls are TRBV24-1 and TRBJ1-1; 10 positions agree with TRBD1. The ends lost 9 bases at V and 3 bases at J; junction bases unmatched: 3. CDR3 size: 13 residues. Germline V gives CDR1 KGHDR, CDR2 SFDVKD. The CDR3 coding sequence is TGTGCCACCCGACAGGGGGCTTACACTGAAGCTTTCTTT. Protein product: CATRQGAYTEAFF.

The genes are TRBV2 and TRBJ1-1; D unclear. V lost 5 bases, J lost 1 base, and 8 bases lay in between. In germline, CDR1 is SNHLY, CDR2 FYNNEI. The CDR3 is 13 amino acids. This chain's CDR3 is CASSIHQNTEAFF. CDR3 in DNA: TGTGCCAGCAGTATACACCAGAACACTGAAGCTTTCTTT.

The CDR3 DNA reads TGCGCCAGCAGCCAAGGACAGGGTAGCACTGAAGCTTTCTTT. Translation: CASSQGQGSTEAFF. This chain connects TRBV5-1 to TRBJ1-1; 8 bases are shared with TRBD1. V gave up 4 bases and J gave up 4 bases; unmatched junction bases: 6. The germline gives CDR1 SGHRS, CDR2 YFSETQ. The CDR3 is 14 amino acids.

This clone was counted once. The chain carries TRBV7-2 and TRBJ2-5; D remains unclear. The CDR3 contains 15 residues. CDR1 and CDR2 (germline): SGHTA, FQGNSA. Between the trimmed V and J ends, which lost 3 bases and 2 bases, there was a span of 13 bases. The CDR3 region has the DNA TGTGCCAGCAGCTTTTATACAGACACTCAAGAGACCCAGTACTTC. It yields the protein CASSFYTDTQETQYF.

The V gene is TRBV2, the J gene TRBJ1-1; D unresolved. V lost 3 bases and J 1 base, leaving 6 bases between the germline ends. Germline loops: CDR1 SNHLY, CDR2 FYNNEI. The CDR3 spans 13 residues. The CDR3 here is CASSDSRNTEAFF. CDR3 DNA: TGTGCCAGCAGTGACTCCCGGAACACTGAAGCTTTCTTT.

The J gene is TRBJ2-5, the V gene TRBV4-2, with 8 bases that match TRBD2. V was clipped by 0 bases and J by 5 bases; unmatched bases: 11. CDR1 is LGHNA, CDR2 YNFKEQ, per germline. The CDR3 has 17 amino acids. CDR3 DNA: TGTGCCAGCAGCCAAGATAGGAGAAGCGGGGGTGAGGAGACCCAGTACTTC. Its translation: CASSQDRRSGGEETQYF.

The V call is TRBV5-1, the J call TRBJ1-1; D is uncertain. CDR3 size: 16 residues. The germline V gene has CDR1 SGHRS and CDR2 YFSETQ. Trimming removed 0 bases from V and 1 base from J, with 13 bases in between. The CDR3 DNA sequence: TGCGCCAGCAGCTTGGCCGTGGTGGCCACGAACACTGAAGCTTTCTTT. Amino acids: CASSLAVVATNTEAFF.

The rearrangement joins TRBV10-3 to TRBJ1-1; 11 nucleotides agree with TRBD1. The germline gives CDR1 ENHRY, CDR2 SYGVKD. There are 15 residues in the CDR3. The V and J ends lost 6 bases and 0 bases, in that order; junction bases with no gene match: 3. The CDR3 nucleotides are TGTGCCATCAGCGGACAGGGGGCCATGAACACTGAAGCTTTCTTT. Its protein is CAISGQGAMNTEAFF.

The chain employs TRBV9 and TRBJ1-1, with 8 bases matching TRBD1. The length of the CDR3 is 14 residues. V shed 0 bases and J 6 bases; nucleotides not matched to a gene: 4. From germline, CDR1 is SGDLS and CDR2 YYNGEE. The CDR3 is CASSVAQGGAEAFF. DNA for the CDR3: TGTGCCAGCAGCGTAGCACAGGGGGGCGCTGAAGCTTTCTTT.

V is TRBV5-1 and J is TRBJ2-3; D possibly corresponds to TRBD2 (5 bases). Trimming pared 2 bases from V and 4 bases from J, leaving 11 bases between. The CDR3 length is 14 residues. Germline V gene lookup returns CDR1 SGHRS and CDR2 YFSETQ. CDR3 sequence reads: CASSFVEGPDTQYF. In DNA, the CDR3 is TGCGCCAGCAGCTTTGTTGAGGGCCCAGATACGCAGTATTTT.

The chain links TRBV27 to TRBJ2-7; TRBD1 agrees at 9 bases. The CDR3 consists of 15 residues. After removal of 9 bases from V and 6 bases from J, the junction contained 15 bases not matched to a gene. The germline V gene has CDR1 MNHEY and CDR2 SMNVEV (reference sequence). This CDR3 reads CASKGVGQGEFEQYF. For the CDR3, the DNA is TGTGCCAGTAAAGGTGTGGGACAGGGAGAGTTCGAGCAGTACTTC.

V is TRBV19 and J is TRBJ2-1, with TRBD2 matching 13 bases. V shed 3 bases, J shed 12 bases, and the junction held 8 bases outside the gene matches. CDR3 length: 15 residues. Germline V CDR1 and CDR2: LNHDA, SQIVND (reference sequence). This chain's CDR3 is CASSMETSGGRVQFF. The CDR3 nucleotides are TGTGCCAGTAGTATGGAGACTAGCGGGGGGCGGGTGCAGTTCTTC.

V gene TRBV7-5 combines with J gene TRBJ2-1; the table's D call of TRBD1 was not tested on the DNA. TRBV7-5 is a listed pseudogene. There are 16 residues in the CDR3. The CDR3 region has the DNA TGTGCCAGAAGCTCCTACCCGGACAGTTCGGACAATGAGCAGTTCTTC. Protein: CARSSYPDSSDNEQFF.

The chain recombines TRBV9 with TRBJ2-3; 12 bases are shared with TRBD2. The CDR3 is made up of 16 amino acids. The V and J ends lost 4 bases and 0 bases, in that order; junction bases with no gene match: 3. Germline CDR1 reads SGDLS; CDR2 reads YYNGEE. The CDR3 loop reads CASSSLAGGSTDTQYF. The CDR3 DNA sequence: TGTGCCAGCAGCAGCCTAGCGGGGGGGAGCACAGATACGCAGTATTTT.

This sequence joins TRBV19 and TRBJ1-3; no reliable D call. V lost 4 bases to trimming and J lost 3 bases, with 10 bases between them. In germline, CDR1 is LNHDA, CDR2 SQIVND (reference sequence). CDR3 length equals 14 residues. CDR3 amino acids: CASSKGGFGNTIYF. The CDR3 bases are TGTGCCAGTAGTAAGGGAGGGTTTGGAAACACCATATATTTT.

This clone was observed once. The chain recombines TRBV5-1 with TRBJ1-6, with TRBD1 matching over 9 bases. Germline lookup yields CDR1 SGHRS and CDR2 YFSETQ. This CDR3 comprises 15 residues. The V segment lost 7 bases and the J segment 10 bases; nucleotides outside the gene matches: 12. Here the CDR3 reads CASRPPGQGESPLHF. In DNA form, the CDR3 reads TGCGCCAGCCGACCTCCGGGACAGGGAGAATCACCCCTCCACTTT.

Note on this clone: A junction boundary mismatches the germline segment, possibly from a read error. This chain connects TRBV13 to TRBJ1-6, with 9 bases that match TRBD1. This CDR3 region has 15 residues. Germline V CDR1 and CDR2: PRHDT, FYEKMQ (reference sequence). The CDR3 spells CASSLGTGSNSPLHF. CDR3 DNA: TGTGCCAGCAGCCTAGGGACAGGGAGCAATTCACCCCTCCACTTT.

V gene TRBV18 combines with J gene TRBJ2-1; no clear D gene. Trimming took off 2 bases at V and 3 bases at J, with 5 bases between the two ends. Looked up from germline, CDR1 is KGHSH and CDR2 is LQKENI. The CDR3 runs to 13 residues. CDR3 DNA: TGTGCCAGCTCACCAACAGACTACAATGAGCAGTTCTTC. It yields the protein CASSPTDYNEQFF. The variable domain in full, completed from reference TRBV18 and TRBJ2-1, reads NAGVMQNPRHLVRRRGQEARLRCSPMKGHSHVYWYRQLPEEGLKFMVYLQKENIIDESGMPKERFSAEFPKEGPSILRIQQVVRGDSAAYFCASSPTDYNEQFFGPGTRLTVL.